Below, 17 T cell receptor beta chains from the same sample are listed, as sequenced in a study of patients and donors after allogeneic stem cell transplantation. TCRdb fed the RT-PCR reads into MiXCR, producing one record per CDR3 protein. The sample yields about 160,000 distinct CDR3 sequences, 24% seen once. The specimen was blood, either unsorted or a sorted T cell fraction (not recorded which). The receptors derive from a human donor who was either an allogeneic HSCT recipient or a stem cell or donor lymphocyte infusion donor (not recorded which). It is not recorded whose cells these are; they may come from a transplant donor.

This clonotype was observed at least ten times. The rearrangement uses TRBV12-3 or TRBV12-4 and TRBJ2-1; 7 bases are shared with TRBD2. V lost 5 bases to trimming and J lost 0 bases; unmatched junction nucleotides: 4. The CDR3 has 15 amino acids. The CDR3 nucleotides are TGTGCCAGCAGTCCTAGCGGCAGCTCCTACAATGAGCAGTTCTTC. The encoded protein is CASSPSGSSYNEQFF.

The chain carries TRBV29-1 and TRBJ1-2; 7 positions agree with TRBD1. Germline V lookup: CDR1 SQVTM, CDR2 ANQGSEA. V lost 7 bases, J lost 4 bases, and 3 bases stayed unmatched. The CDR3 is 11 amino acids. CDR3 protein: CSAGQLYGYTF. In DNA form, the CDR3 reads TGCAGCGCGGGACAGCTCTATGGCTACACCTTC.

This chain uses TRBV29-1 with TRBJ2-3, with 9 bases identical to TRBD1. V gave up 7 bases and J gave up 4 bases; unmatched junction bases: 3. The V gene's germline CDR1 is SQVTM and CDR2 ANQGSEA. The CDR3 extends over 12 amino acids. The CDR3 loop is CSADRGADTQYF. CDR3 coding DNA: TGCAGCGCCGACAGGGGGGCAGATACGCAGTATTTT.

This clonotype occurred a few times. The chain links TRBV19 to TRBJ1-1, with no clear D. The CDR3 covers 14 residues. The ends were cut back, 7 bases at V and 3 bases at J, with 15 bases in the middle. In germline, CDR1 is LNHDA, CDR2 SQIVND (reference sequence). CDR3 region: CASKPFQWDTEAFF. The CDR3, as DNA: TGTGCCAGTAAACCCTTTCAGTGGGACACTGAAGCTTTCTTT.

This clonotype was recorded many times. The chain links TRBV12-3 or TRBV12-4 to TRBJ1-1; D is perhaps TRBD1 (5 bases). V lost 1 base and J 3 bases, leaving 12 bases between the germline ends. The CDR3 contains 15 residues. Here the CDR3 DNA reads TGTGCCAGCAGTTTAGGCCGGGGGACGGACACTGAAGCTTTCTTT. This encodes CASSLGRGTDTEAFF.

V gene TRBV12-3 or TRBV12-4 combines with J gene TRBJ1-2; possible D gene TRBD1, 5 bases. V lost 6 bases and J lost 9, with 11 bases in between. The CDR3 runs to 11 residues. The CDR3 here is CASSPDICYTF. The CDR3 region has the DNA TGTGCCAGCAGCCCGGACATATGCTACACCTTC.

This sequence joins TRBV9 and TRBJ2-3; 7 nucleotides line up with TRBD2. V shed 3 bases and J 2 bases; nucleotides not matched to a gene: 9. CDR1 and CDR2 (germline): SGDLS, YYNGEE. The CDR3 contains 16 residues. The CDR3, as DNA: TGTGCCAGCAGCGATGCACTTAGGGACTACACAGATACGCAGTATTTT. Its protein product is CASSDALRDYTDTQYF.

This clonotype appeared a few times. The chain carries TRBV6-6 and TRBJ2-7; a possible D gene is TRBD2 (6 bases). Germline V CDR1 and CDR2: MNHNY, SVGAGI (reference sequence). V was shortened by 9 bases and J by 0 bases, with 12 bases between the two germline ends. This CDR3 spans 13 amino acids. CDR3: CASWGDPSYEQYF. In nucleotides, the CDR3 is TGTGCCAGTTGGGGGGATCCCTCCTACGAGCAGTACTTC.

The V gene is TRBV20-1, the J gene TRBJ2-7; D perhaps matches TRBD2 (5 bases). Deletions cut 4 bases from V and 0 bases from J, with 7 bases between. The CDR3 consists of 12 residues. From germline, CDR1 is DFQATT and CDR2 SNEGSKA (reference sequence). CDR3: CSATDYSYEQYF. The CDR3, as DNA: TGCAGTGCTACTGACTACTCCTACGAGCAGTACTTC.

This rearrangement joins TRBV28 to TRBJ2-3, with a possible D match to TRBD1 (6 bases). CDR1 is MDHEN and CDR2 is SYDVKM in the germline V gene. This CDR3 spans 11 amino acids. The V end lost 8 bases, the J end lost 8 bases, and 11 bases lay between the germline ends. This chain's CDR3 is CASHGQLTQYF. DNA of the CDR3: TGTGCCAGCCACGGACAGCTTACGCAGTATTTT.

This clonotype came up a few times. The V gene is TRBV5-6, the J gene TRBJ1-4; a weak D match, TRBD1 (5 bases). This CDR3 is 15 amino acids long. Trimming took off 2 bases at V and 5 bases at J, with 13 bases between the two ends. Germline V CDR1 and CDR2: SGHDT, YYEEEE. The CDR3 DNA reads TGTGCCAGCAGCTTCCGGTGGGACCTAAATGAAAAACTGTTTTTT. Amino acid sequence: CASSFRWDLNEKLFF.

The chain joins TRBV20-1 to TRBJ2-2, with a tentative D call TRBD2 (5 bases). The V and J ends lost 5 bases and 1 base respectively, with 8 bases between them. This CDR3 has 13 amino acids. Germline V gene data show CDR1 as DFQATT and CDR2 as SNEGSKA (reference sequence). The CDR3 spells CSAQRRNTGELFF. As DNA, the CDR3 is TGCAGTGCTCAGCGGAGGAACACCGGGGAGCTGTTTTTT.

This clonotype appeared a few times. This chain links TRBV12-5 with TRBJ2-1; 8 nucleotides align to TRBD1. Germline V gene lookup returns CDR1 LGHNT and CDR2 FRNRAP. The CDR3 has 15 amino acids. After removal of 4 bases from V and 9 bases from J, the junction contained 11 bases not matched to a gene. For the CDR3, the DNA is TGTGCTAGTGGTTCCACGGGACAGGTGGGGGGTGAGCAGTTCTTC. Protein: CASGSTGQVGGEQFF.

This chain connects TRBV27 to TRBJ2-7, with 9 bases aligning to TRBD1. V lost 3 bases, J lost 3 bases, and 9 bases stayed unmatched. The V gene's germline CDR1 is MNHEY and CDR2 SMNVEV (reference sequence). This CDR3 is built from 16 residues. The CDR3 here is CASSFVGTGRFYEQYF. In DNA form, the CDR3 reads TGTGCCAGCAGTTTTGTCGGGACAGGGAGATTCTACGAGCAGTACTTC.

The gene calls are TRBV5-1 and TRBJ2-1; possibly TRBD2 for D (5 bases). V was trimmed by 0 bases and J by 5 bases, leaving 12 bases between them. Germline V CDR1 and CDR2: SGHRS, YFSETQ. This CDR3 has 15 residues. The CDR3 is CASSLASGINNEQFF. The CDR3 nucleotides are TGCGCCAGCAGCTTGGCGTCGGGGATAAACAATGAGCAGTTCTTC.

This clonotype was seen only a few times. This sequence joins TRBV7-2 and TRBJ1-2, with D hard to call. The CDR3 length is 15 residues. Germline CDR1 SGHTA, CDR2 FQGNSA. Trimming pared 1 base from V and 7 bases from J, leaving 16 bases between. This CDR3 is CASSLGPSLDVGYTF. The CDR3 nucleotides are TGTGCCAGCAGCTTAGGGCCGTCGCTAGATGTTGGCTACACCTTC.

This chain joins TRBV5-1 and TRBJ1-1; D remains unclear. V was shortened by 2 bases and J by 2 bases, with 10 bases between the two germline ends. Per germline, CDR1 SGHRS and CDR2 YFSETQ. CDR3 size: 14 residues. The CDR3 reads CASSFHTPNTEAFF. The CDR3, as DNA: TGCGCCAGCAGCTTCCACACCCCCAACACTGAAGCTTTCTTT.